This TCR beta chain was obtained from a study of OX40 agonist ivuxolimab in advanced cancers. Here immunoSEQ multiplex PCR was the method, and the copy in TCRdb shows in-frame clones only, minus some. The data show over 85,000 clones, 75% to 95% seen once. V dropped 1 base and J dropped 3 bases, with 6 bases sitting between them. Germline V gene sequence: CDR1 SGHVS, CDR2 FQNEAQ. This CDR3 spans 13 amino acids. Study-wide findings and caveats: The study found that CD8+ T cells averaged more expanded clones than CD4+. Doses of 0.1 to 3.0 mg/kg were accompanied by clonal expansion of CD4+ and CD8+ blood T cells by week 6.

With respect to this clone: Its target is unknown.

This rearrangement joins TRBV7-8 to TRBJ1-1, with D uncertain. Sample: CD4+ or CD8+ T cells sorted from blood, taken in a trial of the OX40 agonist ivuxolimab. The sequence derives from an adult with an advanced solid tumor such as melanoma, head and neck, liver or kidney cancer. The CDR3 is CASSLDGDTEAFF. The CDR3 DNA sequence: TGTGCCAGCAGCTTAGATGGCGACACTGAAGCTTTCTTT.